This T cell receptor beta chain was identified in a study of shared clonotypes between healthy human individuals. The CDR3 runs 15 residues. CDR1 and CDR2 from the germline V gene are LNHNV and YYDKDF (reference sequence). V was clipped by 0 bases and J by 3 bases, with 9 bases between them. Repertoires were generated with immunoSEQ multiplex PCR, while TCRdb's copy carries only in-frame clones and drops some. This table has 2 million to 2.5 million clones, over 90% appearing once. The sample taken for sequencing was naive CD4+ T cells from PBMCs. Subset here: CD45RA+ positively selected. The chain links TRBV15 to TRBJ1-3, with D tentatively TRBD1 (5 bases). This sequence originates from a man between 18 and 35 years old in good health. Some clones in this sample may be carry-over from other donors' samples. CDR3 amino acids: CATSREYGHGNTIYF. Here the CDR3 DNA reads TGTGCCACCAGCAGAGAGTATGGACATGGAAACACCATATATTTT.